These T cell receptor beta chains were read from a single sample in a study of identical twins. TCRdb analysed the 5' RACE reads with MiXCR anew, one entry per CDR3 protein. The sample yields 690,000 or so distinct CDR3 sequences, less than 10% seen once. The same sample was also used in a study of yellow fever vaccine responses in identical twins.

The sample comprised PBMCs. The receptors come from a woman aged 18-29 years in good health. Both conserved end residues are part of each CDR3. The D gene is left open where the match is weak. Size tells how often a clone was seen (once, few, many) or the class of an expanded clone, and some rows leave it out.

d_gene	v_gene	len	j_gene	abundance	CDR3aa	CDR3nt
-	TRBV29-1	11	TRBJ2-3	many	CSEEVADTQYF	TGCAGCGAAGAGGTGGCCGATACGCAGTATTTT
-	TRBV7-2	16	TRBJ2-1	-	CASSLDSLGSYNEQFF	TGTGCCAGCAGCTTGGACTCCCTCGGCTCCTACAATGAGCAGTTCTTC
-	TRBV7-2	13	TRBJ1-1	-	CASSLKDISLAFF	TGTGCCAGCAGCTTAAAGGATATCAGTTTAGCTTTCTTT
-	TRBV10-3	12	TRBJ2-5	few	CAISETGETQYF	TGTGCCATCAGTGAGACTGGAGAGACCCAGTACTTC
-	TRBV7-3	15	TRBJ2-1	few	CASSLIGALYNEQFF	TGTGCCAGCAGCTTAATCGGGGCCCTGTACAATGAGCAGTTCTTC
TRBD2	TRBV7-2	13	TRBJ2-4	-	CASSLERGSLQYF	TGTGCCAGCAGCTTGGAGCGGGGATCCCTTCAGTACTTC
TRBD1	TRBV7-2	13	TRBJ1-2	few	CASSFQTGHGYTF	TGTGCCAGCAGCTTTCAGACAGGGCATGGCTACACCTTC
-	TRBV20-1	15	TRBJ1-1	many	CTAIGGRSQNTEAFF	TGCACCGCGATAGGGGGGAGGTCTCAAAACACTGAAGCTTTCTTT
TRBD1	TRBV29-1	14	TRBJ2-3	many	CSVEDGQGPDTQYF	TGCAGCGTTGAAGATGGACAGGGTCCAGATACGCAGTATTTT
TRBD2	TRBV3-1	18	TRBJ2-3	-	CACSNRGTSGRSTDTQYF	TGTGCCTGCAGTAACCGCGGGACTAGCGGGAGGTCCACAGATACGCAGTATTTT
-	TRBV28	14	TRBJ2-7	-	CASNDRRGSYEQYF	TGTGCCAGCAATGATCGACGGGGTTCCTACGAGCAGTACTTC
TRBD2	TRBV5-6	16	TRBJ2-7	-	CASSLRSGGAHYEQYF	TGTGCCAGCAGCTTGAGGTCCGGGGGGGCCCACTACGAGCAGTACTTC